Following are 32 T cell receptor beta chains from one sample sequenced in a study of T-cell memory formation after mild COVID-19. TCRdb re-analysed the 5' RACE reads in MiXCR, keeping a single row per CDR3 protein. The sample yields around 180,000 distinct CDR3 sequences, 18% seen once. The sample consisted of PBMCs or a T cell subset sorted from them (not recorded which). These receptor sequences come from a man between 18 and 29 years old who had mild COVID-19 (a few samples of this study predate the infection). Cell type and time point are not known.

This clonotype has ten or more counts. The chain recombines TRBV5-1 with TRBJ1-1, with 10 nucleotides matching TRBD1. This CDR3 comprises 16 residues. In germline, CDR1 is SGHRS, CDR2 YFSETQ. V shed 4 bases and J 2 bases; nucleotides not matched to a gene: 8. The CDR3 sequence is CASSPDRGQLNTEAFF. In DNA, the CDR3 is TGCGCCAGCAGCCCTGACAGGGGGCAACTAAACACTGAAGCTTTCTTT.

The chain combines TRBV6-5 with TRBJ1-4, with 7 bases that match TRBD1. The V gene's germline CDR1 is MNHEY and CDR2 SVGAGI. This CDR3 has 16 amino acids. The ends lost 3 bases at V and 5 bases at J; junction bases unmatched: 9. The CDR3 loop reads CASSYTPGTVNEKLFF. The DNA for the CDR3 is TGTGCCAGCAGTTATACCCCCGGGACAGTCAATGAAAAACTGTTTTTT.

A few counts support this clonotype. The chain links TRBV7-2 to TRBJ1-2, with no clear D. CDR1 and CDR2 (germline): SGHTA, FQGNSA. The V end lost 1 base, the J end lost 1 base, and 13 bases lay between the germline ends. The CDR3 contains 16 residues. The CDR3 region is CASSLEITVLNYGYTF. Written as DNA, the CDR3 is TGTGCCAGCAGCTTAGAAATCACAGTTCTTAACTATGGCTACACCTTC.

In its sample, this clonotype was seen a few times. The J gene is TRBJ2-7, the V gene TRBV4-2; 7 bases align to TRBD2. Trimming removed 4 bases from V and 3 bases from J; junction bases left unmatched: 6. The germline V gene has CDR1 LGHNA and CDR2 YNFKEQ. This CDR3 spans 14 amino acids. This chain's CDR3 is CASSLGGGVYEQYF. CDR3 bases: TGTGCCAGCAGCCTGGGCGGGGGAGTCTACGAGCAGTACTTC.

This clonotype has a handful of counts. This chain uses TRBV7-3 with TRBJ2-2; D uncertain. The CDR3 contains 13 residues. From germline, CDR1 is SGHTA and CDR2 FQGTGA. With 8 bases removed from V and 6 bases from J, the gap between germline ends came to 13 bases. The CDR3 DNA sequence: TGTGCCAGCGCGATGCATGGGGCCGGGGAGCTGTTTTTT. Protein sequence: CASAMHGAGELFF.

The V gene is TRBV24-1, the J gene TRBJ2-2; D gene uncertain. The V end lost 8 bases, the J end lost 6 bases, and 12 bases lay between the germline ends. In germline, CDR1 is KGHDR, CDR2 SFDVKD. This CDR3 comprises 13 residues. The CDR3, as DNA: TGTGCCACCAACTCTCTCATGGCCGGGGAGCTGTTTTTT. Translated: CATNSLMAGELFF.

The sample holds many counts of this clonotype. J is TRBJ2-1 and V is TRBV4-3, with 11 bases fitting TRBD2. V lost 2 bases and J lost 9; bases outside the gene matches: 6. The germline CDR1 and CDR2 sequences are LGHNA and YSLEER. The CDR3 has 15 amino acids. The CDR3 bases are TGCGCCAGCAGCCAAAGTAGCGGGGGGGCCGGTGAGCAGTTCTTC. It is translated as CASSQSSGGAGEQFF.

The V call is TRBV11-3, the J call TRBJ2-1, with a possible D match to TRBD1 (6 bases). The germline V gene has CDR1 SGHNT and CDR2 YENEEA. Trimming took 3 bases from V and 3 from J, leaving 12 bases between them. There are 15 residues in the CDR3. The CDR3 sequence is CASSFSGAGYNEQFF. The CDR3 coding sequence is TGTGCCAGCAGCTTTTCAGGGGCCGGCTACAATGAGCAGTTCTTC.

This clonotype appeared a few times. The chain carries TRBV6-5 and TRBJ1-6; 7 nucleotides align to TRBD1. Trimming at V came to 5 bases and at J to 8 bases, leaving 9 bases not matched to a gene. CDR1 is MNHEY, CDR2 SVGAGI, per germline. The CDR3 totals 15 residues. CDR3 coding DNA: TGTGCCAGCAGTCGAGGGACAGTTCATGATTCACCCCTCCACTTT. Its translation: CASSRGTVHDSPLHF.

The rearrangement uses TRBV12-3 or TRBV12-4 and TRBJ2-2; a weak D match, TRBD2 (5 bases). V was trimmed by 6 bases and J by 3 bases, leaving 14 bases between them. CDR3 length equals 15 residues. CDR3: CASRDGKEDTGELFF. The CDR3 coding sequence is TGTGCCAGCAGGGATGGGAAGGAGGACACCGGGGAGCTGTTTTTT.

In this sample, this clonotype turned up a few times. CDR3 sequence (DNA): TGTGCCATCGGCATCTCTGGGGCCAACGTCCTGACTTTC. It specifies CAIGISGANVLTF. The V gene is TRBV10-3, the J gene TRBJ2-6; D gene ambiguous. Germline values: CDR1 ENHRY, CDR2 SYGVKD. Between the trimmed V and J ends, which lost 8 bases and 0 bases, there was a span of 5 bases. This CDR3 has 13 residues.

The V and J genes are TRBV15 and TRBJ1-5; the match to TRBD1 covers 7 bases. The CDR3 length is 15 residues. CDR1 and CDR2 (germline): LNHNV, YYDKDF (reference sequence). V lost 1 base, J lost 0 bases, and 0 bases stayed unmatched. The CDR3, as DNA: TGTGCCACCAGCAGAGGACAGGGTAGCAATCAGCCCCAGCATTTT. It translates to CATSRGQGSNQPQHF. Using reference TRBV15 and TRBJ1-5 for the parts outside the CDR3, the full variable domain is DAMVIQNPRYQVTQFGKPVTLSCSQTLNHNVMYWYQQKSSQAPKLLFHYYDKDFNNEADTPDNFQSRRPNTSFCFLDIRSPGLGDTAMYLCATSRGQGSNQPQHFGDGTRLSIL.

V and J are TRBV12-3 or TRBV12-4 and TRBJ1-1; the match to TRBD1 covers 8 bases. Germline trimming cut 6 bases from V and 4 bases from J; bases unmatched to any gene: 10. The CDR3 extends over 15 amino acids. The CDR3 here is CASSRRTGIVTEAFF. The CDR3 DNA reads TGTGCCAGCAGCCGAAGGACAGGGATTGTCACTGAAGCTTTCTTT.

The gene calls are TRBV6-6 and TRBJ1-3; 8 bases fit TRBD1. CDR1 is MNHNY and CDR2 is SVGAGI in the germline V gene (reference sequence). CDR3 length: 16 residues. Germline trimming cut 2 bases from V and 2 bases from J; bases unmatched to any gene: 5. The CDR3 nucleotides are TGTGCCAGCAGTTACATGCAGGGGGCGACTGGAAACACCATATATTTT. Translating it yields CASSYMQGATGNTIYF.

This sequence joins TRBV10-1 and TRBJ2-2; TRBD2 agrees at 10 bases. Germline assignment: CDR1 WNHNN and CDR2 SYGVQD (reference sequence). The V gene end was trimmed by 6 bases and the J gene end by 2 bases; junction bases not matched to a gene: 6. CDR3 length: 16 amino acids. CDR3: CASSSSGGHNTGELFF. For the CDR3, the DNA is TGCGCCAGCAGCTCTAGCGGGGGACATAACACCGGGGAGCTGTTTTTT.

The CDR3 loop reads CARPGTGSHEQYV. CDR3 coding DNA: TGCGCCCGCCCCGGGACAGGATCTCACGAGCAGTACGTC. The chain joins TRBV4-3 to TRBJ2-7, with TRBD1 matching 8 bases. This CDR3 has 13 amino acids. Germline assignment: CDR1 LGHNA and CDR2 YSLEER. V lost 11 bases and J lost 5; bases outside the gene matches: 11.

V is TRBV7-9 and J is TRBJ1-4, with 9 positions matching TRBD1. The junction had 8 bases not matched to a gene; V was cut back by 5 bases and J by 7 bases. CDR3 length: 15 amino acids. Germline assignment: CDR1 SEHNR and CDR2 FQNEAQ (reference sequence). The CDR3 DNA is TGTGCCAGCAGCACAGGGACAGGGTTTCGTGAAAAACTGTTTTTT. It is translated as CASSTGTGFREKLFF. Full variable domain (rest looked up from reference TRBV7-9 and TRBJ1-4): DTGVSQNPRHKITKRGQNVTFRCDPISEHNRLYWYRQTLGQGPEFLTYFQNEAQLEKSRLLSDRFSAERPKGSFSTLEIQRTEQGDSAMYLCASSTGTGFREKLFFGSGTQLSVL.

The sample holds many counts of this clonotype. The chain joins TRBV7-2 to TRBJ1-2; TRBD1 might be the D (6 bases). Trimming stripped 5 bases from V and 1 base from J, with 14 bases between. Germline CDR1 reads SGHTA; CDR2 reads FQGNSA. The CDR3 loop spans 15 amino acids. CDR3: CASSPGQTVNYGYTF. Written as DNA, the CDR3 is TGTGCCAGCAGCCCCGGACAGACCGTTAACTATGGCTACACCTTC.

The chain combines TRBV5-5 with TRBJ2-7, with 9 bases fitting TRBD1. The CDR3 has 14 amino acids. Germline V gene sequence: CDR1 SGHKS, CDR2 YYEKEE (reference sequence). V lost 4 bases and J lost 4; bases outside the gene matches: 6. DNA of the CDR3: TGTGCCAGCAGCGGAACAGGGGGCGGGTACGAGCAGTACTTC. Its protein is CASSGTGGGYEQYF.

This clonotype showed up many times. The rearrangement joins TRBV7-9 to TRBJ2-7; D is unclear. V dropped 6 bases and J dropped 1 base, with 10 bases sitting between them. The germline V gene has CDR1 SEHNR and CDR2 FQNEAQ (reference sequence). The CDR3 runs to 13 residues. The CDR3 spells CASSWTQSYEQYF. CDR3 sequence (DNA): TGTGCCAGCAGTTGGACCCAGTCCTACGAGCAGTACTTC.

The chain recombines TRBV24-1 with TRBJ1-4; 8 bases fit TRBD1. This CDR3 has 15 amino acids. CDR1 KGHDR and CDR2 SFDVKD come from the germline V gene. V gave up 3 bases and J gave up 7 bases; unmatched junction bases: 6. CDR3 sequence reads: CATSDTQGDGEKLFF. CDR3 nucleotide sequence: TGTGCCACCAGTGATACACAGGGGGATGGTGAAAAACTGTTTTTT.

This clonotype was recorded a few times. The chain links TRBV4-3 to TRBJ1-3; D remains ambiguous. Germline V gene sequence: CDR1 LGHNA, CDR2 YSLEER. Trimming removed 0 bases from V and 3 bases from J, with 9 bases in between. This CDR3 region has 15 residues. CDR3 region: CASSQDRPVGNTIYF. In DNA, the CDR3 is TGCGCCAGCAGCCAAGATCGGCCAGTTGGAAACACCATATATTTT.

V is TRBV5-1 and J is TRBJ2-1; 8 nucleotides agree with TRBD1. Germline trimming cut 6 bases from V and 6 bases from J; bases unmatched to any gene: 14. The CDR3 runs to 16 residues. Germline CDR1 is SGHRS and CDR2 is YFSETQ. CDR3: CASNRNPETGVNEQFF. DNA of the CDR3: TGCGCCAGCAACCGTAACCCGGAGACAGGGGTCAATGAGCAGTTCTTC. Supplemented by reference TRBV5-1 and TRBJ2-1, the full variable domain reads KAGVTQTPRYLIKTRGQQVTLSCSPISGHRSVSWYQQTPGQGLQFLFEYFSETQRNKGNFPGRFSGRQFSNSRSEMNVSTLELGDSALYLCASNRNPETGVNEQFFGPGTRLTVL.

J is TRBJ1-1 and V is TRBV29-1; D uncertain. Germline V gene lookup returns CDR1 SQVTM and CDR2 ANQGSEA. With 4 bases removed from V and 5 bases from J, the gap between germline ends came to 14 bases. The CDR3 length is 13 residues. The CDR3 loop is CSVVDGRWTEAFF. CDR3 nucleotide sequence: TGCAGCGTTGTGGATGGCCGGTGGACTGAAGCTTTCTTT. The variable domain in full, completed from reference TRBV29-1 and TRBJ1-1, reads SAVISQKPSRDICQRGTSLTIQCQVDSQVTMMFWYRQQPGQSLTLIATANQGSEATYESGFVIDKFPISRPNLTFSTLTVSNMSPEDSSIYLCSVVDGRWTEAFFGQGTRLTVV.

The rearrangement joins TRBV6-5 to TRBJ1-2; TRBD1 agrees at 7 bases. With 6 bases clipped from V and 0 bases from J, the junction kept 4 bases outside the gene matches. CDR3 length: 14 residues. Germline V gene sequence: CDR1 MNHEY, CDR2 SVGAGI. Here the CDR3 DNA reads TGTGCCAGCAGGGGACAGCCAGCTAACTATGGCTACACCTTC. Protein: CASRGQPANYGYTF.

This clonotype was seen ten or more times. An end of the junction differs from the germline gene, which may be a read error. The chain recombines TRBV5-1 with TRBJ1-1; 7 bases match TRBD1. The CDR3 length is 13 residues. Looked up from germline, CDR1 is SGHRS and CDR2 is YFSETQ. CDR3 protein: CASSRQGNTEAFF. The CDR3, as DNA: TGTGCCAGCAGTAGACAGGGAAACACTGAAGCTTTCTTT.

This clonotype turned up a few times. CDR3 DNA sequence: TGTGCCATCAGTGAATGGACAGATACGCAGTATTTT. Protein product: CAISEWTDTQYF. The genes are TRBV10-3 and TRBJ2-3; D remains ambiguous. Looked up from germline, CDR1 is ENHRY and CDR2 is SYGVKD. The CDR3 loop spans 12 amino acids. V gave up 3 bases and J gave up 3 bases, with 4 bases separating them.

The rearrangement uses TRBV29-1 and TRBJ2-1, with 10 bases fitting TRBD2. The CDR3 is made up of 15 amino acids. CDR1 and CDR2 (germline): SQVTM, ANQGSEA. The ends lost 7 bases at V and 0 bases at J; junction bases unmatched: 6. The CDR3: CSGEIAGGSYNEQFF. CDR3 coding DNA: TGCAGCGGAGAGATAGCGGGGGGCTCCTACAATGAGCAGTTCTTC.

As concerns this clonotype: The junction and the germline gene differ at one end; a read error may be behind it. The chain couples TRBV7-2 to TRBJ2-3; 12 bases are shared with TRBD2. Germline assignment: CDR1 SGHTA and CDR2 FQGNSA. CDR3 length: 14 amino acids. The chain's CDR3 is CASSLAGGTYTQYF. Written as DNA, the CDR3 is TGTGCCAGCAGCCTAGCGGGGGGGACTTATACGCAGTATTTT.

V is TRBV5-1 and J is TRBJ2-1, with TRBD2 identical over 10 bases. After removal of 1 base from V and 5 bases from J, the junction contained 6 bases not matched to a gene. Germline assignment: CDR1 SGHRS and CDR2 YFSETQ. The CDR3 length is 16 residues. CDR3 sequence (DNA): TGCGCCAGCAGCTTGATCCCTAGCGGGGGCCACAATGAGCAGTTCTTC. Amino acid sequence: CASSLIPSGGHNEQFF.

Only a few counts were recorded for this clonotype. The genes are TRBV2 and TRBJ2-7, with TRBD1 identical over 7 bases. The V gene end was trimmed by 3 bases and the J gene end by 6 bases; junction bases not matched to a gene: 2. CDR3 length equals 12 residues. CDR1 and CDR2 from the germline V gene are SNHLY and FYNNEI. The CDR3 nucleotides are TGTGCCAGCAGTGACGACAGGGCCGAGCAGTACTTC. Translation gives CASSDDRAEQYF. Full variable domain (remainder filled in from reference TRBV2 and TRBJ2-7): EPEVTQTPSHQVTQMGQEVILRCVPISNHLYFYWYRQILGQKVEFLVSFYNNEISEKSEIFDDQFSVERPDGSNFTLKIRSTKLEDSAMYFCASSDDRAEQYFGPGTRLTVT.

V is TRBV5-1 and J is TRBJ2-2, with 8 nucleotides matching TRBD2. CDR3 length: 15 residues. The germline CDR1 and CDR2 sequences are SGHRS and YFSETQ. Losses at the gene ends were 0 bases for V and 6 bases for J; bases not matched to a gene: 4. In DNA form, the CDR3 reads TGCGCCAGCAGCTTGGGTAGCGGGGACGCCGGGGAGCTGTTTTTT. Protein: CASSLGSGDAGELFF.